This T cell receptor beta chain derives from a study of T cells in Graves' hyperthyroidism and ophthalmopathy. Study-level background: The authors collected peripheral blood at initial diagnosis, before any treatment.

Amplified TCR beta CDR3 regions came from RNA transcripts. HTBI primers were the set used in a first-round RT-PCR of the TCR CDR3. TCRdb used MiXCR to reprocess the multiplex PCR reads, holding one entry per CDR3 protein. Of about 700,000 distinct CDR3 sequences listed, 14% are singletons. It was considered stable Graves' hyperthyroidism when ophthalmopathy did not progress within 18 months. Newly diagnosed patients aged 18 to 65 had hyperthyroidism of under 2 months' duration. On this clonotype itself: Its antigen remains unidentified.

This CDR3 is built from 16 residues. Germline trimming cut 2 bases from V and 5 bases from J; bases unmatched to any gene: 8. Germline CDR1 and CDR2: MNHNS and SASEGT. Broader study findings: A 13 V-J signature model discriminated ophthalmopathy versus stable hyperthyroidism.

V gene TRBV6-1 combines with J gene TRBJ2-1; 8 nucleotides line up with TRBD2. This sequence was found in a woman under 30 with Graves' hyperthyroidism. Material for sequencing was blood. The CDR3 DNA is TGTGCCAGCAGTGAAAGGGGGACTAGATTACACAATGAGCAGTTCTTC. Its protein is CASSERGTRLHNEQFF.